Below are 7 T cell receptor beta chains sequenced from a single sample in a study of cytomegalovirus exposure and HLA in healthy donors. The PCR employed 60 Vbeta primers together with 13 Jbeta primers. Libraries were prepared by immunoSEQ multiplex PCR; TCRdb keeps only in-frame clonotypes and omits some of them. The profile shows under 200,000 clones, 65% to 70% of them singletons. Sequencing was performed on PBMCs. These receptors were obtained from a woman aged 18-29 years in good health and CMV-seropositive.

The DNA for the CDR3 is TGCAGCGCCCGGGACAACGAGCAGTACTTC. Amino acids: CSARDNEQYF. J is TRBJ2-7 and V is TRBV29-1; the D gene is possibly TRBD1 (6 bases). The V end was cut by 7 bases, the J end by 5 bases, with 9 bases between. In germline, CDR1 is SQVTM, CDR2 ANQGSEA. The CDR3 is made up of 10 amino acids.

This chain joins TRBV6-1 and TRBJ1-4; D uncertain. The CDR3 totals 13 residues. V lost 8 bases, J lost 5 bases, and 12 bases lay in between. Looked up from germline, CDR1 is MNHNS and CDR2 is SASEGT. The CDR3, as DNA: TGTGCCAGCGGCGGGCAGCTGAATGAAAAACTGTTTTTT. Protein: CASGGQLNEKLFF.

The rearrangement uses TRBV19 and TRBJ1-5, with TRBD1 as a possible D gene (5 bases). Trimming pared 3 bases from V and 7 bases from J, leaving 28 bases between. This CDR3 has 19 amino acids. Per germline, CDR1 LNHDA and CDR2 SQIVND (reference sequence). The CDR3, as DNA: TGTGCCAGTAGTATTTTTGGCGCCGAGTCAGGGCTAAGTAACCAGCCCCAGCATTTT. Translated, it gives CASSIFGAESGLSNQPQHF.

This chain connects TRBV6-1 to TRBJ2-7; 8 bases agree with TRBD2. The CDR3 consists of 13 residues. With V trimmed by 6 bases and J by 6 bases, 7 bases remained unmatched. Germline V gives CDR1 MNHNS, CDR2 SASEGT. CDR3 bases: TGTGCCAGCAGCACCGGGACTAGGGCCGAGCAGTACTTC. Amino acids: CASSTGTRAEQYF.

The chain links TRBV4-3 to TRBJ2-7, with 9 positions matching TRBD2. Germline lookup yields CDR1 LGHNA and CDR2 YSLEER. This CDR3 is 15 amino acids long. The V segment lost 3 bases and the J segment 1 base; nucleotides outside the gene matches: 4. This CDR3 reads CASSHVAGASYEQYF. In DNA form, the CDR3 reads TGCGCCAGCAGCCATGTAGCGGGGGCTTCCTACGAGCAGTACTTC.

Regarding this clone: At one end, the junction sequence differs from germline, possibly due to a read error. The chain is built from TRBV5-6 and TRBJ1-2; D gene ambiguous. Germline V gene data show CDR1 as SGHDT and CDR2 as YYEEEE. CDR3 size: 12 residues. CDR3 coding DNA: TGTGCCAGCAGCCCAGCTAACTATGGCTACCCCTTC. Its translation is CASSPANYGYPF. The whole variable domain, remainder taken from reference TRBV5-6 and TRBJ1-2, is DAGVTQSPTHLIKTRGQQVTLRCSPKSGHDTVSWYQQALGQGPQFIFQYYEEEERQRGNFPDRFSGHQFPNYSSELNVNALLLGDSALYLCASSPANYGYPFGSGTRLTVV.

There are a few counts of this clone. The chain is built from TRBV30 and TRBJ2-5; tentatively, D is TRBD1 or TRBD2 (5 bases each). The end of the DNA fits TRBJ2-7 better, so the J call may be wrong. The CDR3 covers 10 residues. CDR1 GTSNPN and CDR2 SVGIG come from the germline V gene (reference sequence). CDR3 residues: CAGGSYEQYF. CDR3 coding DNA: TGTGCCGGGGGCTCCTACGAGCAGTACTTC.